This T cell receptor beta chain emerged from a study of shared clonotypes between healthy human individuals. Points from the study as a whole: Some clonotypes were shared by all four sorted-subset donors, while others were not shared. The non-shared ones had lower generation probabilities than the shared ones. Naive subsets typically showed greater estimated richness than memory subsets. The naive CD4 repertoires of four donors were compared, and around 5% of clonotypes were shared.

A remark on this clone: Its antigen is still unknown.

Deep level was the assay's run setting. TCRdb's copy holds only in-frame clones and misses some; the assay was immunoSEQ multiplex PCR. The sample gives some 1,400,000 clones, roughly 96% of which show up once; approximately 1.2% is in the top ten. The sample taken for sequencing was naive CD4+ T cells sorted from blood. Subset specified: CD45RA+ positively selected. This TCR was sampled from a man aged 25-45 years in good health.

In DNA, the CDR3 is TGTGCCAGCAGCTTTGGGCACATAGTATCCTACGAGCAGTACTTC. Encoded protein: CASSFGHIVSYEQYF. The chain carries TRBV11-2 and TRBJ2-7; D gene ambiguous. CDR3 length: 15 residues. Germline lookup yields CDR1 SGHAT and CDR2 FQNNGV. The V gene lost 3 bases and the J gene lost 1 base, with 13 bases spanning the gap.